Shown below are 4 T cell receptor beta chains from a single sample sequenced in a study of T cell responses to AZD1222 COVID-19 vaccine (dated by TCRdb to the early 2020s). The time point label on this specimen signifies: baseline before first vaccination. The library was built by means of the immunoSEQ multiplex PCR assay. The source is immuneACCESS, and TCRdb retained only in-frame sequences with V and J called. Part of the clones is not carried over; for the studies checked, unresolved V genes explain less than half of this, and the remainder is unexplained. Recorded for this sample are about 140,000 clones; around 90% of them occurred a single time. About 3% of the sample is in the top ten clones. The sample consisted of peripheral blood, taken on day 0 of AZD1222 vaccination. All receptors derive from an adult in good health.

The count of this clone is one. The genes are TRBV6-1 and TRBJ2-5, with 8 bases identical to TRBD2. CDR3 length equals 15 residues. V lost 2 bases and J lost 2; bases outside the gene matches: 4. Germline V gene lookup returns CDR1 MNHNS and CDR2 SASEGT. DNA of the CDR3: TGTGCCAGCAGTGAAACTAGCGGACCGCAAGAGACCCAGTACTTC. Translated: CASSETSGPQETQYF.

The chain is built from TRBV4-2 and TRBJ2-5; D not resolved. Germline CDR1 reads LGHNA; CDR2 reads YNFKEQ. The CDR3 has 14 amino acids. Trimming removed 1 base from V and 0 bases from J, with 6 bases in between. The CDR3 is CASSQGVYQETQYF. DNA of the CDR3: TGTGCCAGCAGCCAAGGGGTTTACCAAGAGACCCAGTACTTC.

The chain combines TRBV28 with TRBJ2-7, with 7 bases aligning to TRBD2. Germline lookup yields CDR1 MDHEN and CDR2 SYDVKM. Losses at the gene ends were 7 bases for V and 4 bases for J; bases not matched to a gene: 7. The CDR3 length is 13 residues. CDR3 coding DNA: TGTGCCAGCAACTGGGAGGGCCAATACGAGCAGTACTTC. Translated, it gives CASNWEGQYEQYF.

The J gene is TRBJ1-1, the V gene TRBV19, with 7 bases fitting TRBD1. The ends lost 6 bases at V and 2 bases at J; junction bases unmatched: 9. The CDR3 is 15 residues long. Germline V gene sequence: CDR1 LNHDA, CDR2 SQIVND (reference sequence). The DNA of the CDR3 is TGTGCCAGTAGCAGAGCGGGACAGTTTAACACTGAAGCTTTCTTT. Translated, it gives CASSRAGQFNTEAFF.